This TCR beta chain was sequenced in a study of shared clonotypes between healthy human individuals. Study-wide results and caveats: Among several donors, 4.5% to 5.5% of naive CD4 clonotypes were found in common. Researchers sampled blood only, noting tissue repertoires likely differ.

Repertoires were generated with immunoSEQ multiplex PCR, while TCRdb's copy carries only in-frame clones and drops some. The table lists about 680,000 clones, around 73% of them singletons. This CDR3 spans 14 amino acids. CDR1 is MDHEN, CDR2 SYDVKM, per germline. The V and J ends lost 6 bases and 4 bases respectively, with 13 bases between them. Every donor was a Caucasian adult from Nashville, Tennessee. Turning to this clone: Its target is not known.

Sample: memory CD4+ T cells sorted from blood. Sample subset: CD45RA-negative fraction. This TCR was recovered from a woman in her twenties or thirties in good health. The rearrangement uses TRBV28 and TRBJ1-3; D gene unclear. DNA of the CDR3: TGTGCCAGCAGGAGGACGGATAGGGGAAACACCATATATTTT. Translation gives CASRRTDRGNTIYF.